Below are 13 T cell receptor beta chains sequenced from a single sample in a study of blood T cell repertoires in COVID-19. Profiled with immunoSEQ multiplex PCR; TCRdb holds only in-frame clones, not every one. There are some 300,000 clones in the sample; around 87% occur only once, and approximately 2.2% lies in the top ten. Input material: peripheral blood. All receptors come from a man between 18 and 35 years old with active or convalescent COVID-19.

The rearrangement links TRBV5-1 to TRBJ2-3; D is possibly TRBD2 (5 bases). CDR1 is SGHRS, CDR2 YFSETQ, per germline. This CDR3 has 16 residues. Trimming shortened V by 4 bases and J by 6 bases, and 21 bases separated the two germline ends. The CDR3 sequence is CASSPGLFATSDTQYF. CDR3 nucleotides: TGCGCCAGCAGCCCGGGGTTGTTCGCTACTTCGGATACGCAGTATTTT.

CDR3 residues: CASSPRTDLNTEAFF. CDR3 in DNA: TGCGCCAGCAGCCCGAGGACGGACTTGAACACTGAAGCTTTCTTT. This chain joins TRBV5-1 and TRBJ1-1; D not resolved. Germline V lookup: CDR1 SGHRS, CDR2 YFSETQ. V lost 4 bases and J 0 bases, leaving 13 bases between the germline ends. CDR3 length: 15 amino acids.

This clone was found a few times. The chain uses TRBV10-3 and TRBJ1-1; 8 bases agree with TRBD1. In germline, CDR1 is ENHRY, CDR2 SYGVKD. J gave up 4 bases and V 5 bases, and 6 bases lay outside the gene matches. The CDR3 sequence is 14 residues long. Here the CDR3 reads CAISTGGALTEAFF. In nucleotides, the CDR3 is TGTGCCATCAGTACAGGGGGGGCTCTCACTGAAGCTTTCTTT.

The rearrangement links TRBV4-3 to TRBJ1-4; a possible D gene is TRBD1 (6 bases). Trimming took 3 bases from V and 8 from J, leaving 28 bases between them. CDR3 length equals 19 residues. CDR1 is LGHNA and CDR2 is YSLEER in the germline V gene. The CDR3 sequence is CASSHQYRVQTPREEKLFF. In nucleotides, the CDR3 is TGCGCCAGCAGCCACCAATACAGGGTCCAGACCCCAAGGGAAGAAAAACTGTTTTTT.

This clone appeared once. The junction and the germline gene differ at one end; a read error may be behind it. This chain links TRBV6-6 with TRBJ1-2; no clear D. Per the germline V gene, CDR1 is MNHNY and CDR2 is SVGAGI (reference sequence). The CDR3 runs to 14 residues. CDR3 in DNA: TGTGCCAGCAATTACCAGGATGCTAACTATGGCTACACCTTC. Protein: CASNYQDANYGYTF.

The chain has TRBV4-3 and TRBJ2-7, with 8 bases aligning to TRBD2. V lost 1 base, J lost 3 bases, and 5 bases stayed unmatched. The germline V gene has CDR1 LGHNA and CDR2 YSLEER. The CDR3 loop spans 15 amino acids. CDR3 sequence: CASSQGLGLGYEQYF. The CDR3 coding sequence is TGCGCCAGCAGCCAAGGCTTGGGACTAGGCTACGAGCAGTACTTC.

This chain links TRBV3-1 (or the pseudogene TRBV3-2) with TRBJ2-1; 8 bases agree with TRBD2. V lost 6 bases, J lost 4 bases, and 5 bases stayed unmatched. The CDR3 spans 14 residues. Germline CDR1 LGHDT, CDR2 YNNKEL (reference sequence). The CDR3 loop reads CASRLAGPYNEQFF. DNA for the CDR3: TGTGCCAGCAGGCTAGCGGGTCCTTACAATGAGCAGTTCTTC.

The rearrangement uses TRBV19 and TRBJ2-5; tentative D call: TRBD1 (7 bases). V lost 2 bases to trimming and J lost 5 bases, with 18 bases between them. Per the germline V gene, CDR1 is LNHDA and CDR2 is SQIVND (reference sequence). The CDR3 extends over 16 amino acids. CDR3 in DNA: TGTGCCAGTAGTATAAGCAGGGGGGCCCCGAGGGAGACCCAGTACTTC. Protein sequence: CASSISRGAPRETQYF. The variable domain in full, with the rest retrieved from reference TRBV19 and TRBJ2-5, is DGGITQSPKYLFRKEGQNVTLSCEQNLNHDAMYWYRQDPGQGLRLIYYSQIVNDFQKGDIAEGYSVSREKKESFPLTVTSAQKNPTAFYLCASSISRGAPRETQYFGPGTRLLVL.

The chain has TRBV6-5 and TRBJ2-2, with D tentatively TRBD1 (6 bases). The germline CDR1 and CDR2 sequences are MNHEY and SVGAGI. Trimming cost V 5 bases and J 2 bases, with 12 bases left between them. The CDR3 has 15 residues. CDR3: CASSPRTDNTGELFF. CDR3 nucleotides: TGTGCCAGCAGTCCCCGGACAGATAACACCGGGGAGCTGTTTTTT.

CDR3 region: CASSQDWQNSYEQYF. The CDR3, as DNA: TGCGCCAGCAGCCAAGATTGGCAAAACTCCTACGAGCAGTACTTC. The chain links TRBV4-1 to TRBJ2-7; unclear D gene. With 0 bases removed from V and 0 bases from J, the gap between germline ends came to 9 bases. The CDR3 is 15 amino acids. Germline CDR1 MGHRA, CDR2 YSYEKL.

This clone occurred a few times. The chain uses TRBV10-3 and TRBJ1-4; 11 bases are shared with TRBD1. After removal of 4 bases from V and 7 bases from J, the junction contained 8 bases not matched to a gene. Germline CDR1 reads ENHRY; CDR2 reads SYGVKD. The CDR3 consists of 16 residues. CDR3 residues: CAISGTGQGAGEKLFF. The CDR3 region has the DNA TGTGCCATCAGTGGAACCGGACAGGGGGCCGGTGAAAAACTGTTTTTT.

The J gene is TRBJ1-1, the V gene TRBV18; TRBD1 matches 7 bases. With V trimmed by 6 bases and J by 0 bases, 7 bases remained unmatched. CDR3 length: 15 residues. From germline, CDR1 is KGHSH and CDR2 LQKENI. The CDR3 DNA is TGTGCCAGCTCCAAAGACAGGGATTTGAACACTGAAGCTTTCTTT. It codes for CASSKDRDLNTEAFF.

The V call is TRBV27, the J call TRBJ2-7; the match to TRBD2 covers 9 bases. V lost 3 bases and J lost 7; bases outside the gene matches: 7. The CDR3 is 14 amino acids. Germline V CDR1 and CDR2: MNHEY, SMNVEV (reference sequence). The CDR3 nucleotides read TGTGCCAGCAGTTTGGGCGGGAGGGCCGGAGAGCAGTACTTC. Protein: CASSLGGRAGEQYF.